A single sample gave rise to the 23 T cell receptor beta chains below, sequenced in a study of cytomegalovirus exposure and HLA in healthy donors. Assay used: immunoSEQ multiplex PCR; TCRdb lists only in-frame clones, some missing. The sample yields 150,000 to 200,000 clones, roughly 84% seen once. Sequencing was performed on PBMCs. Receptors were obtained from a man between 25 and 39 years old in good health and CMV-seropositive.

V gene TRBV6-5 combines with J gene TRBJ2-1; tentatively, D is TRBD1 (6 bases). Trimming shortened V by 4 bases and J by 7 bases, and 11 bases separated the two germline ends. CDR3 length equals 13 residues. Germline assignment: CDR1 MNHEY and CDR2 SVGAGI. This CDR3 is CASSSQGGNEQFF. The DNA of the CDR3 is TGTGCCAGCAGTTCACAGGGTGGAAATGAGCAGTTCTTC.

This clone was recorded only once. This chain joins TRBV9 and TRBJ2-1; the D gene is possibly TRBD2 (5 bases). Germline CDR1 is SGDLS and CDR2 is YYNGEE. The CDR3 covers 14 residues. V was cut by 2 bases and J by 7 bases, with 13 bases left in between. CDR3 loop: CASSVAGVPNEQFF. CDR3 nucleotide sequence: TGTGCCAGCAGCGTGGCGGGCGTACCTAATGAGCAGTTCTTC.

The chain uses TRBV7-6 and TRBJ2-2; the match to TRBD2 covers 10 bases. The junction had 6 bases not matched to a gene; V was cut back by 1 base and J by 7 bases. The CDR3 sequence is 16 residues long. Germline-derived CDR1 and CDR2 are SGHVS and FNYEAQ. In DNA form, the CDR3 reads TGTGCCAGCAGCTTAGTACTAGCGGGAAAGGTCGGGGAGCTGTTTTTT. Its translation: CASSLVLAGKVGELFF.

The J gene is TRBJ2-2, the V gene TRBV2, with D perhaps TRBD1 (6 bases). The CDR3 extends over 15 amino acids. The V gene's germline CDR1 is SNHLY and CDR2 FYNNEI. The V end was cut by 7 bases, the J end by 4 bases, with 16 bases between. The DNA of the CDR3 is TGTGCCAGCACCCCAGGGGCAGCATTCACCGGGGAGCTGTTTTTT. It codes for CASTPGAAFTGELFF.

The V and J genes are TRBV5-6 and TRBJ1-1; D ambiguous. This CDR3 comprises 14 residues. The germline V gene has CDR1 SGHDT and CDR2 YYEEEE. V lost 0 bases and J 0 bases, leaving 6 bases between the germline ends. Written as DNA, the CDR3 is TGTGCCAGCAGCTTGGACAATGTGAACACTGAAGCTTTCTTT. This translates into CASSLDNVNTEAFF. The variable domain in full, with the rest retrieved from reference TRBV5-6 and TRBJ1-1, is DAGVTQSPTHLIKTRGQQVTLRCSPKSGHDTVSWYQQALGQGPQFIFQYYEEEERQRGNFPDRFSGHQFPNYSSELNVNALLLGDSALYLCASSLDNVNTEAFFGQGTRLTVV.

Details on this clone: Other nucleotide sequences in the sample specify the same CDR3. J is TRBJ2-7 and V is TRBV28, with a possible D match to TRBD1 (6 bases). This CDR3 spans 13 amino acids. V lost 3 bases and J 0 bases, leaving 6 bases between the germline ends. Germline V CDR1 and CDR2: MDHEN, SYDVKM. CDR3 sequence (DNA): TGTGCCAGCAGTTTGGACAGCTCCTACGAGCAGTACTTC. Its protein product is CASSLDSSYEQYF. Full variable domain (missing parts from reference TRBV28 and TRBJ2-7): DVKVTQSSRYLVKRTGEKVFLECVQDMDHENMFWYRQDPGLGLRLIYFSYDVKMKEKGDIPEGYSVSREKKERFSLILESASTNQTSMYLCASSLDSSYEQYFGPGTRLTVT.

The rearrangement uses TRBV7-3 and TRBJ2-5; 7 bases are shared with TRBD1. There are 14 residues in the CDR3. From germline, CDR1 is SGHTA and CDR2 FQGTGA. The junction had 7 bases not matched to a gene; V was cut back by 5 bases and J by 4 bases. The CDR3 is CASSPGQPGETQYF. For the CDR3, the DNA is TGTGCCAGCAGCCCGGGACAGCCGGGAGAGACCCAGTACTTC.

This clone was seen many times. This chain connects TRBV29-1 to TRBJ2-2; 7 bases agree with TRBD1. Germline lookup yields CDR1 SQVTM and CDR2 ANQGSEA. V lost 8 bases and J lost 0; bases outside the gene matches: 6. The CDR3 runs 14 residues. In nucleotides, the CDR3 is TGCAGCACACGGACAGGACCGAACACCGGGGAGCTGTTTTTT. Translation gives CSTRTGPNTGELFF.

The chain recombines TRBV4-1 with TRBJ1-1, with TRBD1 matching over 12 bases. CDR3 size: 19 residues. Germline-derived CDR1 and CDR2 are MGHRA and YSYEKL. With 0 bases clipped from V and 3 bases from J, the junction kept 11 bases outside the gene matches. The CDR3 sequence is CASSQDAGQGALMYTEAFF. Here the CDR3 DNA reads TGCGCCAGCAGCCAAGATGCGGGACAGGGGGCTTTAATGTACACTGAAGCTTTCTTT.

This clone was observed once. V and J are TRBV5-1 and TRBJ2-5, with 9 bases identical to TRBD1. Germline CDR1 and CDR2: SGHRS and YFSETQ. This CDR3 contains 16 residues. J lost 8 bases, V lost 0 bases, and 11 bases had no gene match. Here the CDR3 DNA reads TGCGCCAGCAGCTTGGATGGGGACAGGGAGGTAGATACCCAGTACTTC. Translation gives CASSLDGDREVDTQYF.

This chain connects TRBV28 to TRBJ2-3; 12 nucleotides agree with TRBD2. From germline, CDR1 is MDHEN and CDR2 SYDVKM. The CDR3 runs to 17 residues. V gave up 8 bases and J gave up 7 bases; unmatched junction bases: 16. CDR3 protein: CASGPTLAGGPRNTQYF. CDR3 DNA sequence: TGTGCCAGCGGTCCGACACTAGCGGGGGGCCCTAGGAATACGCAGTATTTT.

The chain links TRBV7-2 to TRBJ2-2; D uncertain. Germline assignment: CDR1 SGHTA and CDR2 FQGNSA. The CDR3 consists of 12 residues. Trimming shortened V by 4 bases and J by 3 bases, and 3 bases separated the two germline ends. CDR3 coding DNA: TGTGCCAGCAGCTCAGACACCGGGGAGCTGTTTTTT. It codes for CASSSDTGELFF. The variable domain in full, completed from reference TRBV7-2 and TRBJ2-2, reads GAGVSQSPSNKVTEKGKDVELRCDPISGHTALYWYRQSLGQGLEFLIYFQGNSAPDKSGLPSDRFSAERTGGSVSTLTIQRTQQEDSAVYLCASSSDTGELFFGEGSRLTVL.

This clone was counted only a few times. The chain joins TRBV2 to TRBJ1-4; D is possibly TRBD1 (5 bases). Germline V gene sequence: CDR1 SNHLY, CDR2 FYNNEI. Trimming removed 3 bases at V and 5 bases at J, with 7 bases between. The CDR3 contains 13 residues. The CDR3 here is CASSEGLNEKLFF. The CDR3 DNA is TGTGCCAGCAGTGAGGGACTCAATGAAAAACTGTTTTTT.

This chain's CDR3 is CASSGTSLEETQYF. The CDR3, as DNA: TGTGCCAGCAGCGGGACTAGTTTGGAGGAGACCCAGTACTTC. The rearrangement joins TRBV7-6 to TRBJ2-5; 8 bases align to TRBD2. The CDR3 extends over 14 amino acids. Germline CDR1 reads SGHVS; CDR2 reads FNYEAQ. Trimming took 5 bases from V and 5 from J; bases not matched to a gene: 7.

A single count supports this clone. V usage is TRBV15 and J usage is TRBJ2-7; maybe TRBD2 (7 bases). Germline values: CDR1 LNHNV, CDR2 YYDKDF (reference sequence). Between the trimmed V and J ends, which lost 7 bases and 7 bases, there was a span of 32 bases. The CDR3 runs 18 residues. CDR3: CATNSDRRPGTIRREQYF. The DNA of the CDR3 is TGTGCCACCAATTCGGACAGAAGACCTGGGACTATAAGAAGGGAGCAGTACTTC.

A single count supports this clone. This chain joins TRBV30 and TRBJ1-3; 7 bases map to TRBD1. The germline V gene encodes CDR1 GTSNPN and CDR2 SVGIG (reference sequence). The CDR3 is 15 amino acids. The J segment lost 0 bases and the V segment lost 2 bases, leaving 4 bases of the junction unmatched. The CDR3 DNA sequence: TGTGCCTGGAGTATAGACAGGGCCTCTGGAAACACCATATATTTT. Translation: CAWSIDRASGNTIYF.

The CDR3 region has the DNA TGTGCCAGCAGCTATGTACAGGGGGAGTTCTTAAACACCATATATTTT. It codes for CASSYVQGEFLNTIYF. This sequence joins TRBV12-1 and TRBJ1-3; TRBD1 is taken as the D call from the table, unchecked against the DNA. TRBV12-1 is labeled a pseudogene. This CDR3 is built from 16 residues.

This rearrangement joins TRBV7-2 to TRBJ1-4; weak D call: TRBD1 (5 bases). V was pared by 5 bases and J by 5 bases, with 15 bases between. CDR1 is SGHTA and CDR2 is FQGNSA in the germline V gene. The CDR3 sequence is 15 residues long. The CDR3 loop reads CASSGQTGPNEKLFF. CDR3 in DNA: TGTGCCAGCAGCGGACAAACAGGTCCAAATGAAAAACTGTTTTTT.

J is TRBJ2-5 and V is TRBV7-9; D is possibly TRBD2 (5 bases). V was cut by 4 bases and J by 3 bases, with 18 bases left in between. Looked up from germline, CDR1 is SEHNR and CDR2 is FQNEAQ (reference sequence). The CDR3 has 16 amino acids. The CDR3 nucleotides read TGTGCCAGCAGCTCAAAACGTCTCGGGGTTGAAGAGACCCAGTACTTC. The encoded protein is CASSSKRLGVEETQYF.

The V call is TRBV5-1, the J call TRBJ2-1; TRBD2 matches at 13 bases. Germline CDR1 and CDR2: SGHRS and YFSETQ. The V and J ends lost 0 bases and 8 bases, in that order; junction bases with no gene match: 17. The CDR3 runs to 20 residues. The CDR3: CASSLEGGLAGVGIHDEQFF. The CDR3 nucleotides are TGCGCCAGCAGCTTGGAAGGTGGACTAGCGGGAGTCGGGATACACGATGAGCAGTTCTTC.

This rearrangement joins TRBV29-1 to TRBJ1-2, with D possibly TRBD1 on 6 matching bases. This CDR3 is built from 13 residues. The V gene lost 4 bases and the J gene lost 0 bases, with 9 bases spanning the gap. Germline CDR1 is SQVTM and CDR2 is ANQGSEA. The CDR3 region is CSVVTGTNYGYTF. The CDR3 nucleotides read TGCAGCGTTGTCACAGGGACTAACTATGGCTACACCTTC.

This clone was detected a few times. The rearrangement uses TRBV19 and TRBJ1-2; TRBD1 matches 9 bases. J was trimmed by 2 bases and V by 1 base; bases with no gene match: 2. The germline V gene encodes CDR1 LNHDA and CDR2 SQIVND (reference sequence). CDR3 length equals 15 residues. The CDR3 protein is CASSIAGQGNYGYTF. The CDR3 nucleotides are TGTGCCAGTAGTATAGCCGGACAGGGGAACTATGGCTACACCTTC.

The chain uses TRBV7-8 and TRBJ1-5; D gene uncertain. Germline assignment: CDR1 SGHVS and CDR2 FQNEAQ. V was cut by 2 bases and J by 3 bases, with 11 bases left in between. This CDR3 has 15 amino acids. CDR3 amino acids: CASSLTVQVNQPQHF. CDR3 in DNA: TGTGCCAGCAGCTTAACCGTCCAGGTCAATCAGCCCCAGCATTTT.